The present T cell receptor (beta chain) was sequenced within a study of T cells after yellow fever vaccination. Across the study: Fractions low in cell number were prepared with SMART-Seq v4 Ultra Low Input.

TCRdb recomputed calls from the 5' RACE reads with MiXCR, one row per CDR3 protein. The sample consists of around 46,000 distinct CDR3 sequences, under 8% of them appearing once. The V segment lost 5 bases and the J segment 5 bases; nucleotides outside the gene matches: 0. The CDR3 loop spans 12 amino acids. Germline lookup yields CDR1 KGHSH and CDR2 LQKENI. This clonotype was detected ten times or more. Findings of the study overall: Abundant clonotypes from the bulk population could get into FACS-sorted repertoires as contaminants. Among primary-vaccination clones, most reappeared after the booster, at 96% for CD4 and around 90% for CD8. The secondary response peaked faster, at day 5 versus 15, but was weaker.

The TCR comes from a man under 40 who received the YFV17D yellow fever vaccine. This specimen consisted of CD8+ T cells not binding an NS4B(214-222) dextramer, sorted from PBMCs, obtained 45 days after the yellow fever booster vaccination. This chain links TRBV18 with TRBJ1-1; 9 nucleotides line up with TRBD1. CDR3 DNA: TGTGCCAGCTCAGACAGGGGGACTGAAGCTTTCTTT. It yields the protein CASSDRGTEAFF.